Presented here are 4 T cell receptor beta chains from one specimen sequenced in a study of T cell repertoires in cytomegalovirus infection. Each CDR3 protein is one row after TCRdb ran MiXCR on the reads. The data contain nearly 450,000 distinct CDR3 sequences, approximately 31% of them singletons. The specimen was PBMCs. All receptors derive from a human donor in good health (CMV status not recorded). Some clones in this sample may be carry-over from other donors' samples.

There are a few counts of this clonotype. The genes are TRBV9 and TRBJ1-6; no clear D. CDR3 size: 12 residues. V was trimmed by 4 bases and J by 14 bases, leaving 13 bases between them. Germline assignment: CDR1 SGDLS and CDR2 YYNGEE. CDR3 sequence (DNA): TGTGCCAGCAGCTCGACGGGCTCATCCCTCCACTTT. Residues: CASSSTGSSLHF.

This clonotype is a singleton in its sample. The junction departs from the called germline gene at one end, perhaps through a read error. The CDR3 is CASSSGTFNEPFF. DNA of the CDR3: TGTGCCAGTAGTAGCGGTACCTTCAATGAGCCGTTCTTC. This chain joins TRBV19 and TRBJ2-1, with unresolved D. Germline V gives CDR1 LNHDA, CDR2 SQIVND (reference sequence). The CDR3 is 13 amino acids.

The CDR3 region is CSAGTGDGYEQYF. The CDR3, as DNA: TGCAGTGCTGGGACAGGGGATGGATACGAGCAGTACTTC. V is TRBV20-1 and J is TRBJ2-7; 10 positions agree with TRBD1. This CDR3 has 13 amino acids. The V segment lost 5 bases and the J segment 4 bases; nucleotides outside the gene matches: 5. CDR1 DFQATT and CDR2 SNEGSKA come from the germline V gene (reference sequence).

CDR3 in amino acids: CASRGLAGAPNTGELFF. Written as DNA, the CDR3 is TGTGCCAGCAGGGGACTAGCGGGGGCCCCGAACACCGGGGAGCTGTTTTTT. The chain is built from TRBV2 and TRBJ2-2; the match to TRBD2 covers 14 bases. Unmatched junction bases numbered 3, after V lost 6 bases and J lost 0 bases. Germline loops: CDR1 SNHLY, CDR2 FYNNEI. This CDR3 has 17 residues.